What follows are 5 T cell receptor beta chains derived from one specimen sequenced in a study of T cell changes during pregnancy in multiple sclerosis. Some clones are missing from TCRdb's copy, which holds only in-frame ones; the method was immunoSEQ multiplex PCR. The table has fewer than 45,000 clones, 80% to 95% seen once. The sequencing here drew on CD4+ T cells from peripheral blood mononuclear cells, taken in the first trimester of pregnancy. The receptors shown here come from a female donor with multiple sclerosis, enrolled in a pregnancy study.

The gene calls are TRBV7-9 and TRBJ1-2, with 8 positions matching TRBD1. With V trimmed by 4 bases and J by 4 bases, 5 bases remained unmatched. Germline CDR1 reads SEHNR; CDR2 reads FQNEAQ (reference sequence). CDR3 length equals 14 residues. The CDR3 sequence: CASSSRDRSYGYTF. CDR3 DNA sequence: TGTGCCAGCAGCTCTCGGGACAGGTCCTATGGCTACACCTTC.

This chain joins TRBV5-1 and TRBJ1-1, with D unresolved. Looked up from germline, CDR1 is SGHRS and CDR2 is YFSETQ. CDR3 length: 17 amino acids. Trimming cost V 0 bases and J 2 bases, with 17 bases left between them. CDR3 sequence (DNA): TGCGCCAGCAGCTTGGGCCTGCGGACCGGGAGTAACACTGAAGCTTTCTTT. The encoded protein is CASSLGLRTGSNTEAFF.

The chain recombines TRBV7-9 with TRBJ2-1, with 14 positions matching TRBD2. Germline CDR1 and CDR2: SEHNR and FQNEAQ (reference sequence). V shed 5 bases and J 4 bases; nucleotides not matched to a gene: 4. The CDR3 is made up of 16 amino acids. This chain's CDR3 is CASSPRLAGGYNEQFF. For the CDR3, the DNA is TGTGCCAGCAGCCCCCGACTAGCGGGAGGGTACAATGAGCAGTTCTTC.

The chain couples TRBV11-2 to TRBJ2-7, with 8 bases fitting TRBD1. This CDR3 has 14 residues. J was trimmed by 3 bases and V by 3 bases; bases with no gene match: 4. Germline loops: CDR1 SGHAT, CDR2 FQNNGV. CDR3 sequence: CASSFGQGGYEQYF. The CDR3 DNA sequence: TGTGCCAGCAGCTTTGGACAGGGCGGCTACGAGCAGTACTTC.

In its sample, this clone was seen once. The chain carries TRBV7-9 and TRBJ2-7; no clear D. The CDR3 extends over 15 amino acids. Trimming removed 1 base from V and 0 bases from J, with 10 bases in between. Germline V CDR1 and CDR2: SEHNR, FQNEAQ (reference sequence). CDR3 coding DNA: TGTGCCAGCAGCTTAGGGCAGTTCTCCTCCTACGAGCAGTACTTC. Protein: CASSLGQFSSYEQYF.